The present T cell receptor beta chain was sequenced within a study of blood T cell repertoires in COVID-19 (TCRdb year 2020). Regarding the research as a whole: Collaborator samples came from the United States, Italy and Spain and covered acute and convalescent phases of COVID-19. The sample metadata nearly always contained a de-identified subject ID, COVID-19 status, age in years and sex. HLA class I and class II types, where available, came from metadata supplied by the sample provider rather than from assay-based typing. The prospective study material was composed of cDNA or gDNA derived from T cells, B-cell-depleted T cells, or PBMCs. The repertoires were released in a freely available public database intended as a resource for research on the immune response to SARS-CoV-2. Deeply sampled blood TCRbeta repertoires from subjects exposed to, actively infected with, or recovered from COVID-19 were included in the dataset. Samples came from the ongoing ImmuneRACE study (first 160 participants) plus 1,254 subjects from 6 global collaborators. Here is what the overall study found, with its caveats: How much clinical and demographic metadata was included differed by source and by participant, and the metadata was provided uncurated.

In the prospective study, participants were roughly 18 to 100 years old, resided in 24 geographic areas of the United States, and were enrolled through a virtual design. Cohort assignment in the prospective study relied on participant-reported clinical history from a screening survey and a study questionnaire. ImmuneRACE Cohort 3 recovered participants were defined by two consecutive negative NP/OP PCR tests, healthcare professional clearance, or symptom resolution. Mobile phlebotomists in the prospective study collected whole blood, serum and a nasopharyngeal or oropharyngeal swab from every participant. Prospective study participants could optionally give additional blood draws and questionnaires over an approximately two-month period. Before DNA extraction, blood samples from the prospective study were shipped at room temperature or frozen. TCRbeta CDR3 regions were amplified from genomic DNA by means of the immunoSEQ Assay, a bias-controlled multiplex PCR. Regarding the original processing steps: Within the assay, amplification of reference gene primers was used to estimate how many nucleated cells each sample contained. Sequence reads were collapsed and filtered to measure the absolute abundance of every unique TCRbeta CDR3 rearrangement. For each sample, productive Simpson clonality was calculated as the square root of Simpson's diversity index across productive rearrangements. Held by TCRdb, this immuneACCESS table contains in-frame sequences only and omits some clones. Under half of the omission traces to an unresolved V gene where checked; the cause of the rest is unknown. The V and J calls and clone size come from that table; D and trimming were worked out from the DNA. The sample table contains 200,000 to 250,000 clones; only one count was recorded for roughly 84% of them. The top ten clones comprise 6.8% of the sample.

The count of this clone is one. Its target antigen remains unknown. Per-nucleotide qualities are absent, and no much larger clonotype sits a single base away. This specimen includes other DNA sequences encoding the same CDR3. Per the germline V gene (reference sequence), MNHEY is the CDR1 and SMNVEV is the CDR2. CDR3 length: 15 amino acids, cysteine to phenylalanine. Just the 45-base CDR3 DNA is kept, in frame starting at base 1. The junction carries 14 bases between V and J, which are trimmed by 6 bases and 0 bases respectively. The chain is assembled from TRBV27 and TRBJ1-1; perhaps TRBD1 is the D gene, with 6 bases matching. This sequence was found in a middle-aged woman who had recovered from COVID-19. The source material was PBMCs or T cells enriched from blood (not recorded which). DNA sequence: TGTGCCAGCAGCCGATCGACAGGTTTGAACACTGAAGCTTTCTTT. Its translation reads: CASSRSTGLNTEAFF.